These 11 T cell receptor beta chains share one sample of origin, sequenced in a study of graft-versus-host responses after intestinal transplantation. What these receptors recognize is not known. Here immunoSEQ multiplex PCR was the method, and the copy in TCRdb shows in-frame clones only, minus some. In the table there are about 36,000 clones, roughly 95% of which are singletons. This sample comprised unstimulated CD4+ T cells sorted from spleen or lymph node cells, obtained before transplant. These receptors all come from a human donor who was the organ donor for an intestinal transplant.

The V gene is TRBV6-5, the J gene TRBJ1-1; 7 bases are shared with TRBD1. Germline trimming cut 6 bases from V and 6 bases from J; bases unmatched to any gene: 7. The CDR3 covers 13 residues. Germline values: CDR1 MNHEY, CDR2 SVGAGI. In DNA, the CDR3 is TGTGCCAGCAGGTCCCGGGACAGCCCTGAAGCTTTCTTT. Translation: CASRSRDSPEAFF.

The chain links TRBV4-1 to TRBJ1-1; the D is unclear. The CDR3 runs to 13 residues. Germline assignment: CDR1 MGHRA and CDR2 YSYEKL. The V gene lost 0 bases and the J gene lost 1 base, with 3 bases spanning the gap. The CDR3 DNA reads as TGCGCCAGCAGCCAAGAGAAGAACACTGAAGCTTTCTTT. Its protein is CASSQEKNTEAFF.

J is TRBJ2-3 and V is TRBV4-1, with TRBD1 matching 9 bases. V dropped 2 bases and J dropped 3; count of bases not matched to a gene: 9. Germline assignment: CDR1 MGHRA and CDR2 YSYEKL. The CDR3 is 17 residues long. CDR3 sequence: CASSQRTGVFGTDTQYF. CDR3 in DNA: TGCGCCAGCAGCCAACGGACAGGGGTCTTTGGGACAGATACGCAGTATTTT.

This chain joins TRBV25-1 and TRBJ2-3, with D possibly matching TRBD1 (6 bases). Between the trimmed V and J ends, which lost 4 bases and 2 bases, there was a span of 7 bases. CDR1 is MGHDK and CDR2 is SYGVNS in the germline V gene. The CDR3 runs 13 residues. CDR3 sequence (DNA): TGTGCCAGCAGTGCAGGGGACACAGATACGCAGTATTTT. It specifies CASSAGDTDTQYF.

This clone occurred a few times. The chain combines TRBV6-6 with TRBJ1-2, with D perhaps matching TRBD1 (5 bases). The CDR3 runs to 13 residues. Trimming pared 2 bases from V and 2 bases from J, leaving 6 bases between. The germline V gene has CDR1 MNHNY and CDR2 SVGAGI (reference sequence). As DNA, the CDR3 is TGTGCCAGCAGTTACCGGGACAACTATGGCTACACCTTC. As protein: CASSYRDNYGYTF.

The chain is built from TRBV7-9 and TRBJ1-6; D may be TRBD1 (6 bases). V gave up 5 bases and J gave up 7 bases, with 18 bases separating them. The germline V gene has CDR1 SEHNR and CDR2 FQNEAQ (reference sequence). The CDR3 is 16 residues long. The CDR3: CASSPGRGLGNSPLHF. For the CDR3, the DNA is TGTGCCAGCAGCCCAGGCAGGGGTTTAGGGAATTCACCCCTCCACTTT.

The chain carries TRBV4-3 and TRBJ2-2; 10 nucleotides align to TRBD1. In germline, CDR1 is LGHNA, CDR2 YSLEER. The CDR3 runs 17 residues. The V gene end was trimmed by 0 bases and the J gene end by 3 bases; junction bases not matched to a gene: 4. DNA of the CDR3: TGCGCCAGCAGCCAAGAGAGAGGGACAGGGGACACCGGGGAGCTGTTTTTT. It codes for CASSQERGTGDTGELFF.

The chain has TRBV4-1 and TRBJ2-5, with TRBD1 matching over 8 bases. The CDR3 contains 16 residues. In germline, CDR1 is MGHRA, CDR2 YSYEKL. V lost 4 bases and J lost 2; bases outside the gene matches: 9. The CDR3 DNA reads as TGCGCCAGCAGCCGAGGACAGGGTTTTAATCAAGAGACCCAGTACTTC. Protein sequence: CASSRGQGFNQETQYF.

CDR3 sequence: CASSFPFTDTQYF. CDR3 nucleotide sequence: TGTGCCAGCAGTTTCCCGTTCACAGATACGCAGTATTTT. The rearrangement uses TRBV28 and TRBJ2-3; no clear D gene. This CDR3 region has 13 residues. Trimming pared 3 bases from V and 2 bases from J, leaving 6 bases between. Germline loops: CDR1 MDHEN, CDR2 SYDVKM.

This clone occurred once. This rearrangement joins TRBV18 to TRBJ1-4; 11 positions match TRBD1. V dropped 6 bases and J dropped 0; count of bases not matched to a gene: 6. The CDR3 loop spans 17 amino acids. The germline CDR1 and CDR2 sequences are KGHSH and LQKENI. The DNA for the CDR3 is TGTGCCAGCTCGACCGGGACAGGGGGAGCAACTAATGAAAAACTGTTTTTT. Translated: CASSTGTGGATNEKLFF. Together with reference TRBV18 and TRBJ1-4, the CDR3 gives the full variable domain: NAGVMQNPRHLVRRRGQEARLRCSPMKGHSHVYWYRQLPEEGLKFMVYLQKENIIDESGMPKERFSAEFPKEGPSILRIQQVVRGDSAAYFCASSTGTGGATNEKLFFGSGTQLSVL.

This clone was counted a single time. The CDR3 nucleotides read TGTGCCACCGACATTGGGGGAGCCTTAGAACCGCGATCACCCCTCCACTTT. Protein: CATDIGGALEPRSPLHF. This chain joins TRBV10-3 and TRBJ1-6; TRBD1 is a possible D gene (5 bases). Trimming took off 10 bases at V and 10 bases at J, with 29 bases between the two ends. The V gene's germline CDR1 is ENHRY and CDR2 SYGVKD. The CDR3 is 17 residues long.